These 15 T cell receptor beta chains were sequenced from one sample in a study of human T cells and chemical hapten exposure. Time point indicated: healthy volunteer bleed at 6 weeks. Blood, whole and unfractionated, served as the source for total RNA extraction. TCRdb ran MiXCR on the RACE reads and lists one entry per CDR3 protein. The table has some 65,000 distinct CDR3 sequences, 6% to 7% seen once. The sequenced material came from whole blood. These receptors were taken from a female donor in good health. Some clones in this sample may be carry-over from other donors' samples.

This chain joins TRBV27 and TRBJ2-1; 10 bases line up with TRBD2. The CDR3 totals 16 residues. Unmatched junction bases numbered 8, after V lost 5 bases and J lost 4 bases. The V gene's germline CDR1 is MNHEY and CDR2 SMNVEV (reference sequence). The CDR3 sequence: CASSIIAGGLYNEQFF. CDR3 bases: TGTGCCAGCAGTATTATAGCGGGAGGTTTGTACAATGAGCAGTTCTTC.

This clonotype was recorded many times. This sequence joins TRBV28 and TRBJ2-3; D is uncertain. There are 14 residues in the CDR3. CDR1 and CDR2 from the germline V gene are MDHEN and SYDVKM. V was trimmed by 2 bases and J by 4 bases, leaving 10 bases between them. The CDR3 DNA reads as TGTGCCAGCAGTTTACTAGTGGCCTCAGATACGCAGTATTTT. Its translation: CASSLLVASDTQYF.

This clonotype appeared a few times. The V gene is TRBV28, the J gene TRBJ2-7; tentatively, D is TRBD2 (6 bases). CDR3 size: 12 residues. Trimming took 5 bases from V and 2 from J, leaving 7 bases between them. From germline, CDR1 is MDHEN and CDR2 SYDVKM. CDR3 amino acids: CASSPGAYEQYF. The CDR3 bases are TGTGCCAGCAGTCCGGGGGCCTACGAGCAGTACTTC.

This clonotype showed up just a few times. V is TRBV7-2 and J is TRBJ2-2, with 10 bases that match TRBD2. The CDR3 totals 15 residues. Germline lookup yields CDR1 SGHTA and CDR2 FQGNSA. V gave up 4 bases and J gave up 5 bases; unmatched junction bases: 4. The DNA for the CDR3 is TGTGCCAGCAGCTCTGGACTAGCGGAGACCGGGGAGCTGTTTTTT. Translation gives CASSSGLAETGELFF.

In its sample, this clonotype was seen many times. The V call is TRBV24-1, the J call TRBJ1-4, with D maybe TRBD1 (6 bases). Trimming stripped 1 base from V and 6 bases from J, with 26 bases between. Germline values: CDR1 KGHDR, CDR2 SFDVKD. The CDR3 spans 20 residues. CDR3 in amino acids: CATSDFSPERTGTTDEKLFF. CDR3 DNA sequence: TGTGCCACCAGTGATTTCTCTCCGGAGAGAACAGGGACAACGGATGAAAAACTGTTTTTT.

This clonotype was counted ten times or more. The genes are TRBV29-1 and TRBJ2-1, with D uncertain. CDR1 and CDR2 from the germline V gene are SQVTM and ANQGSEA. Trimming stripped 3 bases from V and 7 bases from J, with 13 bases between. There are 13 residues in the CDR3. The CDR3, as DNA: TGCAGCGTTGATGTAGTTTCGGTAAATGAGCAGTTCTTC. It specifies CSVDVVSVNEQFF.

In DNA, the CDR3 is TGTGCCAGCAGCCCCTCCTGGGGTGATACAGACGGGGAGCTGTTTTTT. Translating it yields CASSPSWGDTDGELFF. The genes are TRBV6-5 and TRBJ2-2; D ambiguous. The CDR3 is 16 residues long. From germline, CDR1 is MNHEY and CDR2 SVGAGI. V was trimmed by 6 bases and J by 7 bases, leaving 21 bases between them.

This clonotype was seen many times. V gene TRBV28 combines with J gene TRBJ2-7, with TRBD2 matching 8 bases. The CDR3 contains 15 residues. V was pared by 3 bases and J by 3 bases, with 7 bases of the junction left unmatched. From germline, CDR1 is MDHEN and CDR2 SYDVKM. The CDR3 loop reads CASSFGGARFYEQYF. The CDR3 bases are TGTGCCAGCAGTTTCGGGGGGGCCAGATTCTACGAGCAGTACTTC.

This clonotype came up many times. CDR3 protein: CASSAVRGGEKLFF. The CDR3 coding sequence is TGTGCCAGCAGTGCTGTCAGGGGAGGTGAAAAACTGTTTTTT. The rearrangement joins TRBV27 to TRBJ1-4; D perhaps matches TRBD1 (6 bases). The germline gives CDR1 MNHEY, CDR2 SMNVEV (reference sequence). Between the trimmed V and J ends, which lost 5 bases and 7 bases, there was a span of 14 bases. The CDR3 length is 14 residues.

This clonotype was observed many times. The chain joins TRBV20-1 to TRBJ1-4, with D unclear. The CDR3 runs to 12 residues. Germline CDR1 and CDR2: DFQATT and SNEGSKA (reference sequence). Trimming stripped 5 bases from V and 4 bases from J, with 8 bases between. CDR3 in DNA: TGCAGTGCTGAACAGCGTAATGAAAAACTGTTTTTT. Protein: CSAEQRNEKLFF.

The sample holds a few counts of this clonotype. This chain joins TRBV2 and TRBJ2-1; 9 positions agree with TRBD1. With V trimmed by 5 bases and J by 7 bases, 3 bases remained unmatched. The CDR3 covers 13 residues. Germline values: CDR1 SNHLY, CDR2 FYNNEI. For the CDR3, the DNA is TGTGCCAGCAGTAGTGGACAGGGGAATGAGCAGTTCTTC. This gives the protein CASSSGQGNEQFF.

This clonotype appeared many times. In DNA, the CDR3 is TGCGCCAGCAGTGAGTTTGAGGTTCTGCAGCCCCAGCATTTT. It specifies CASSEFEVLQPQHF. This chain connects TRBV10-2 to TRBJ1-5, with D uncertain. CDR3 size: 14 residues. The V end was cut by 1 base, the J end by 7 bases, with 11 bases between. CDR1 and CDR2 (germline): WSHSY, SAAADI.

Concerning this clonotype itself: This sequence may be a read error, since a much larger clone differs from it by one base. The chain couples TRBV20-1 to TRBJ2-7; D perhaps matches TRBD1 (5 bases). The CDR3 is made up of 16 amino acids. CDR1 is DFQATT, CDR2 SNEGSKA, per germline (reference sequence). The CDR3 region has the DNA TGCAGTGCTAGAGGGGGCCTACCGCCAAGCTCCAACGAGCAGTACTTC. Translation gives CSARGGLPPSSNEQYF.

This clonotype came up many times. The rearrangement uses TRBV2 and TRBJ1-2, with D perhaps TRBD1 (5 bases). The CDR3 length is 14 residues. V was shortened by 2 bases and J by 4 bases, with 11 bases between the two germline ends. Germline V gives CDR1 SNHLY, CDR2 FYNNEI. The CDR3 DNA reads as TGTGCCAGCAGTGAAAGGCAGGGTGTCTATGGCTACACCTTC. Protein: CASSERQGVYGYTF.

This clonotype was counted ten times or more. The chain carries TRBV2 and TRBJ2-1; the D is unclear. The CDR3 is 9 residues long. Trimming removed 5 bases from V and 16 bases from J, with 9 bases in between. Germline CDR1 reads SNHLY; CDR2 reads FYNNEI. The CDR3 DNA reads TGTGCCAGCAGTCCCCTTGGTTTCTTC. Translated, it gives CASSPLGFF.